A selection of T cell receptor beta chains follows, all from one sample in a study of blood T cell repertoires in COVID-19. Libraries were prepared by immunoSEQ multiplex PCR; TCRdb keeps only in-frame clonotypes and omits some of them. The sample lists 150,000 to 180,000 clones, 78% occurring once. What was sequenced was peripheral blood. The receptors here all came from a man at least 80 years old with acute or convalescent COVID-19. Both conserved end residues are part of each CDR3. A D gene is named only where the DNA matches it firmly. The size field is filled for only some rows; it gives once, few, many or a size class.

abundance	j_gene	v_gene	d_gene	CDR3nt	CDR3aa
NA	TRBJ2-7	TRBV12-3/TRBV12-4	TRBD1	TGTGCCAGCAGACGACAGGGTGCCCACGAGCAGTACTTC	CASRRQGAHEQYF
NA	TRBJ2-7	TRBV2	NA	TGTGCCAGCAGTTACTCCTACGAGCAGTACTTC	CASSYSYEQYF
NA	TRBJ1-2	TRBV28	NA	TGTGCCAGCAGTTTTCCATATCCGGGGGGCTACACCTTC	CASSFPYPGGYTF
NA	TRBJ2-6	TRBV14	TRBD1	TGTGCCAGCAGCTCACCGGCACAGGGGGATTCTGGGGCCAACGTCCTGACTTTC	CASSSPAQGDSGANVLTF
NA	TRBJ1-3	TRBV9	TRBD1	TGTGCCAGCAGCGTCTCGGGACAGGAGGCTGGAAACACCATATATTTT	CASSVSGQEAGNTIYF
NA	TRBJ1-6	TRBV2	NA	TGTGCCAGCGACGGAGACGGATCGAGCTCCTATAATTCACCCCTCCACTTT	CASDGDGSSSYNSPLHF
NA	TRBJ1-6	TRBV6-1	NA	TGTGCCAGCAGTGAAATCGACAGACTTAATTCACCCCTCCACTTT	CASSEIDRLNSPLHF
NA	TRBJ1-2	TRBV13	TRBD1	TGTGCCAGCAGCTTTCAAACTGGGACAGCAGGCTACACCTTC	CASSFQTGTAGYTF
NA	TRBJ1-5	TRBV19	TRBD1	TGTGCCAGTAGTTCGACACAGGGGCGTAGCAATCAGCCCCAGCATTTT	CASSSTQGRSNQPQHF
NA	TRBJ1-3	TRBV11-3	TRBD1	TGTGCCAGCAGCCCCCGACAGGGTGGTGCGGGAAACACCATATATTTT	CASSPRQGGAGNTIYF
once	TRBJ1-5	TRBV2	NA	TGTGCCAGCAGTAGGGAGGAAGGTGAGTCCCAGCATTTT	CASSREEGESQHF
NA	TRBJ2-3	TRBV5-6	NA	TGTGCCAGCAGCTTGGCAGGGGGGCCAGGCACAGATACGCAGTATTTT	CASSLAGGPGTDTQYF
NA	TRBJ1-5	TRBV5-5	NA	TGTGCCAGCAGCTTTTCGGGGTTTGATAATCAGCCCCAGCATTTT	CASSFSGFDNQPQHF
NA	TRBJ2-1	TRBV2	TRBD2	TGTGCCAGCAGCGACCCCAACGGGGGGGACAATGAGCAGTTCTTC	CASSDPNGGDNEQFF
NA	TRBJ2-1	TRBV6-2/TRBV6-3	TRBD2	TGTGCCAGCAGTTATCCGAGGGGCGGGGGAGCGTACAATGAGCAGTTCTTC	CASSYPRGGGAYNEQFF
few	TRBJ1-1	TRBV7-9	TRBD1	TGTGCCAGCAGCCGTAGACAGGGGGCAGCTTTCTTT	CASSRRQGAAFF
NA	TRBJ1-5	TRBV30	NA	TGTGCCTGGAGTCCAGGGTACCAGCCCCAGCATTTT	CAWSPGYQPQHF
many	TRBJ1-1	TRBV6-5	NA	TGTGCCAGCACCACGGGGGGGAACACTGAAGCTTTCTTT	CASTTGGNTEAFF
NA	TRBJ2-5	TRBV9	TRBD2	TGTGCCAGCAGCCCCAATCCGGGGGGGGGCCTTGAGACCCAGTACTTC	CASSPNPGGGLETQYF
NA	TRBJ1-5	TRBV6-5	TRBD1	TGTGCCAGCAGGGACGGACAGGGGCTCAATCAGCCCCAGCATTTT	CASRDGQGLNQPQHF
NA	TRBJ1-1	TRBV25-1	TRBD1	TGTGCCAGCAGTGAATGGAGGACAGGCCAAACTGAAGCTTTCTTT	CASSEWRTGQTEAFF
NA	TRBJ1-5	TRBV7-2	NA	TGTGCCAGCAGCCAAAACAGGGATCAGCCCCAGCATTTT	CASSQNRDQPQHF
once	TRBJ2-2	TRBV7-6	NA	TGTGCCAGCAGGGATCTGGCAGGGGCTACCGGGGAGCTGTTTTTT	CASRDLAGATGELFF
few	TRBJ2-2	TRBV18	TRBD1	TGTGCCAGCTCTCAAGGGACAGGGGTCAACACCGGGGAGCTGTTTTTT	CASSQGTGVNTGELFF
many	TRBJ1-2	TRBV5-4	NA	TGTGCCAGCAGCTTCGTGGGGGGTGGCTACACCTTC	CASSFVGGGYTF
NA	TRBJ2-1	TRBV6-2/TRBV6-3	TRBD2	TGTGCCAGCAGTGACGCCCGGACTAGCCGATACAATGAGCAGTTCTTC	CASSDARTSRYNEQFF
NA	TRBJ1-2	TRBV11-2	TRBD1	TGTGCCAGCAGCCGAATCGACAGGGGCGACTATGGCTACACCTTC	CASSRIDRGDYGYTF
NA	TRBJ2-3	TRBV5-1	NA	TGCGCCAGCAGCTTGGCCTTTGGGGCGGGGGGACAGGATACGCAGTATTTT	CASSLAFGAGGQDTQYF
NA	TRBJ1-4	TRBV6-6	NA	TGTGCCAGCAGTCGCCGGGTACAGGGTGCGAGGGGTGAAAAACTGTTTTTT	CASSRRVQGARGEKLFF
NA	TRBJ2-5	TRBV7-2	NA	TGTGCCAGCGCCGGGGGCGGGGGAAGAGAGACCCAGTACTTC	CASAGGGGRETQYF
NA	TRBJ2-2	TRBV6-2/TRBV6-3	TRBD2	TGTGCCAGCAGTTATTGGCCTAGCGGGAACACCGGGGAGCTGTTTTTT	CASSYWPSGNTGELFF
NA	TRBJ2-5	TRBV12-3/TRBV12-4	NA	TGTGCCAGCAGTTTAAAGCGGAGGGAGACCCAGTACTTC	CASSLKRRETQYF
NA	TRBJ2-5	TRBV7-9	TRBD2	TGTGCCAGCAGCCTCCACGGCGGGACTAGCGGGGGAAAAAGGGAGACCCAGTACTTC	CASSLHGGTSGGKRETQYF
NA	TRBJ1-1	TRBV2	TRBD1	TGTGCCAGCAGTGGACAGGGGGTCACTGAAGCTTTCTTT	CASSGQGVTEAFF
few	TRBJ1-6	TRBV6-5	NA	TGTGCCAGCAAACCTGGACAAGTCGCTAATTCACCCCTCCACTTT	CASKPGQVANSPLHF
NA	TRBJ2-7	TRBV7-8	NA	TGTGCCAGCAGCTTAGCGAGGGATTCCTACGAGCAGTACTTC	CASSLARDSYEQYF
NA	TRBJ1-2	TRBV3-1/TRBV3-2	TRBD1	TGTGCCAGCAGCCAACCTAGGGGACAGGTCAACGGCTACACCTTC	CASSQPRGQVNGYTF
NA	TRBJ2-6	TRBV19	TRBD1	TGTGCCAGTAGTACTCAACCGGGACAGGGGGCGGCTGGGGCCAACGTCCTGACTTTC	CASSTQPGQGAAGANVLTF
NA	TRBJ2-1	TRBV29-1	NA	TGCAGCGTTGTACAGGGGACTCCTCGGTCCTACAATGAGCAGTTCTTC	CSVVQGTPRSYNEQFF
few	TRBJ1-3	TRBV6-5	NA	TGTGCCAGCAGTTACTCCTATCGCTCTGGAAACACCATATATTTT	CASSYSYRSGNTIYF
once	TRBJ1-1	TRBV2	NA	TGTGCCAGCAGTGAAGCGCTCCCCAGGGGCACTGAAGCTTTCTTT	CASSEALPRGTEAFF
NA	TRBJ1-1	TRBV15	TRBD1	TGTGCCACCAGCGGGAGACAGGGACGAGCTTTCTTT	CATSGRQGRAFF
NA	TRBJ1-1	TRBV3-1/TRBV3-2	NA	TGTGCCAGCAGCCAAGATTTCAGGGAGGACACTGAAGCTTTCTTT	CASSQDFREDTEAFF
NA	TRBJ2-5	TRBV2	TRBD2	TGTGCCAGCAGTGGGGAGGGTCGGGGGAAAGAGACCCAGTACTTC	CASSGEGRGKETQYF
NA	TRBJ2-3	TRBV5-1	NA	TGCGCCAGCAGCTTCCGGGGCCAGGGGACGGCGCAGTATTTT	CASSFRGQGTAQYF
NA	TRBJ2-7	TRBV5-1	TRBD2	TGCGCCAGCAGCGGGAGGGGATCCTACGAGCAGTACTTC	CASSGRGSYEQYF
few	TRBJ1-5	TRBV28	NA	TGTGCCAGCAGTACTACAGGGAATCGAAATCAGCCCCAGCATTTT	CASSTTGNRNQPQHF
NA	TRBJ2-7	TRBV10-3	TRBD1	TGTGCCATCAGTGGACAGGGTGGGTACTACGAGCAGTACTTC	CAISGQGGYYEQYF
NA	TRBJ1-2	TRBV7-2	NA	TGTGCCAGCACCACCACGAAGGGGTATGGCTACACCTTC	CASTTTKGYGYTF